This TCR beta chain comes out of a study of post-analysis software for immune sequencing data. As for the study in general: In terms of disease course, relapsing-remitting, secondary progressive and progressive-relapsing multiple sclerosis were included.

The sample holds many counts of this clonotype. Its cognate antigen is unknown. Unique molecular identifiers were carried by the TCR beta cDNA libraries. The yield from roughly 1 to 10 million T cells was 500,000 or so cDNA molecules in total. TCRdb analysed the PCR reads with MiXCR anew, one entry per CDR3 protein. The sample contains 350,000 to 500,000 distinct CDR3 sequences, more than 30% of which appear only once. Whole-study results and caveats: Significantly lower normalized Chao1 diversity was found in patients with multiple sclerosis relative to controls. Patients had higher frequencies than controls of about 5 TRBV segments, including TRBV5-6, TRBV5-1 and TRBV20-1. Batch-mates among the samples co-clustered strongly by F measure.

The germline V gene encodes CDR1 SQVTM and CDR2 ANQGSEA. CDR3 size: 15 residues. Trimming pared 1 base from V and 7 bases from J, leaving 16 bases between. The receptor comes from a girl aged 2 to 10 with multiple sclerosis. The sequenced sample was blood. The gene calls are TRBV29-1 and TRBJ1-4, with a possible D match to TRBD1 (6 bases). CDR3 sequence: CSVEGAAGQREKLFF. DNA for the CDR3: TGCAGCGTTGAAGGGGCCGCTGGACAGCGTGAAAAACTGTTTTTT.